This T cell receptor (beta chain) was sequenced for a study of CD8 T cells in Susac syndrome. Germline V gives CDR1 SEHNR, CDR2 FQNEAQ (reference sequence). The germline V and J ends were trimmed by 1 base and 5 bases, with 17 bases remaining between them. CDR3 length: 16 amino acids. With random hexamers, reverse transcription was performed on roughly 0.45 to 1 ug of RNA. Amplification of TCR beta CDR3 was carried out by immunoSEQ multiplex PCR, which covered 54 Vbeta and 13 Jbeta segments. TCRdb ran MiXCR on the immunoSEQ multiplex PCR reads and lists one entry per CDR3 protein. The sample contains fewer than 350,000 distinct CDR3 sequences, approximately 85% of which appear only once. Treatment-naive patients with stable or active relapsing-remitting disease were the multiple sclerosis controls. TEMRA cells were FACS-enriched, while CD8+ and CD4+ T cells were negatively isolated.

J is TRBJ2-5 and V is TRBV7-9; possible D gene TRBD2, 5 bases. The TCR was taken from a human donor with multiple sclerosis. The material sequenced was CD8+ T cells from PBMCs. As DNA, the CDR3 is TGTGCCAGCAGCTTAGAGTCGCGGAGTAGGGAGGAGACCCAGTACTTC. Protein: CASSLESRSREETQYF.